In its sample, the clone carrying this T cell receptor (beta chain) was seen a few times. Its cognate antigen is unknown. The data derive from a study of T cells in Graves' hyperthyroidism and ophthalmopathy. Study-wide results and caveats: Ophthalmopathy could be told apart from stable hyperthyroidism with a 13 V-J model. The blood repertoire included most of the expanded thyroid clonotypes above 0.001.

RNA transcripts yielded amplified TCR beta CDR3 regions. With the HTBI primer set, the TCR CDR3 went through a first round of RT-PCR. In TCRdb, the multiplex PCR reads were re-called with MiXCR into one record per CDR3 protein. The data show about 690,000 distinct CDR3 sequences, roughly 17% seen once. CDR1 is SQVTM and CDR2 is ANQGSEA in the germline V gene. This CDR3 has 14 residues. V was cut by 3 bases and J by 1 base, with 12 bases left in between. The source is a man between 50 and 59 years old with Graves' hyperthyroidism. The rearrangement uses TRBV29-1 and TRBJ1-2; D not resolved. Sequencing used blood. As DNA, the CDR3 is TGCAGCGTTGACGAGCCTGTCCTTAACTATGGCTACACCTTC. Protein sequence: CSVDEPVLNYGYTF. Looking up the rest from reference TRBV29-1 and TRBJ1-2 gives the full variable domain: SAVISQKPSRDICQRGTSLTIQCQVDSQVTMMFWYRQQPGQSLTLIATANQGSEATYESGFVIDKFPISRPNLTFSTLTVSNMSPEDSSIYLCSVDEPVLNYGYTFGSGTRLTVV.